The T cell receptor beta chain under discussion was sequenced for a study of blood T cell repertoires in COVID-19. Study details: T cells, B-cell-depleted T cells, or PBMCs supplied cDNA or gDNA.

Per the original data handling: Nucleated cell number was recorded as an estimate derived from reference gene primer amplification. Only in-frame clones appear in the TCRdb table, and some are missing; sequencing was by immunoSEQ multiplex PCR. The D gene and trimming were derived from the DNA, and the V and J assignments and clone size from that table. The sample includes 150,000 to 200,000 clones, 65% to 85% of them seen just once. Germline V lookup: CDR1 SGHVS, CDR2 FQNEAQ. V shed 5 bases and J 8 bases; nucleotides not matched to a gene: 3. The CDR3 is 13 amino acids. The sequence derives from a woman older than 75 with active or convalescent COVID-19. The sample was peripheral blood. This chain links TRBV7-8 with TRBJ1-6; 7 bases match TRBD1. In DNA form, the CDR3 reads TGTGCCAGCAGCCCCGACAGGGATTCACCCCTCCACTTT. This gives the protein CASSPDRDSPLHF.